This T cell receptor beta chain was observed in a study of T cell responses to AZD1222 COVID-19 vaccine. As for this clone: The antigen is not known.

Study-level results: The donor group comprised mostly white British people and more females; the analysis possibly underestimated clonal diversity. Baseline seropositivity occurred in only six AZD1222 recipients. Across spike, vaccine-associated CD4 TCRs were found, dominant at 160-218 and 743-854. Increased Spike-specific TCR breadth and depth were observed after two AZD1222 doses.

Trimming cost V 0 bases and J 7 bases, with 12 bases left between them. Per germline, CDR1 LNHNV and CDR2 YYDKDF (reference sequence). The CDR3 is 15 amino acids. This table comes from immunoSEQ multiplex PCR, and its TCRdb copy is limited to in-frame clones, with some not included. The sample lists tens of thousands of clones; roughly 92% were seen once. The TCR was taken from an adult in good health. The chain combines TRBV15 with TRBJ1-4; D might be TRBD1 (5 bases). This specimen consisted of peripheral blood, obtained on day 0 of AZD1222 vaccination. Written as DNA, the CDR3 is TGTGCCACCAGCAGAGATCTCAGGGTTGTTGAAAAACTGTTTTTT. It encodes CATSRDLRVVEKLFF.